The clone carrying this T cell receptor (beta chain) was observed many times. Unique molecular identifiers were affixed to single, distinct cDNA molecules. TCRdb passed the 5' RACE reads through MiXCR, listing each CDR3 protein once. Of tens of thousands of distinct CDR3 sequences listed, 5.3% are singletons. Per the germline V gene, CDR1 is SGHRS and CDR2 is YFSETQ. This CDR3 spans 14 amino acids. V gave up 1 base and J gave up 2 bases; unmatched junction bases: 2. This specimen belongs to a study of early T cells in non-severe SARS-CoV-2 infection. What was sequenced was whole blood. The chain recombines TRBV5-1 with TRBJ2-7, with TRBD2 matching 8 bases. This clonotype originated in an adult who was a healthcare worker with PCR-confirmed SARS-CoV-2 infection or an uninfected control (not recorded which). CDR3 bases: TGCGCCAGCAGCTTGAGCGGGGGAACCTACGAGCAGTACTTC. Translating it yields CASSLSGGTYEQYF.